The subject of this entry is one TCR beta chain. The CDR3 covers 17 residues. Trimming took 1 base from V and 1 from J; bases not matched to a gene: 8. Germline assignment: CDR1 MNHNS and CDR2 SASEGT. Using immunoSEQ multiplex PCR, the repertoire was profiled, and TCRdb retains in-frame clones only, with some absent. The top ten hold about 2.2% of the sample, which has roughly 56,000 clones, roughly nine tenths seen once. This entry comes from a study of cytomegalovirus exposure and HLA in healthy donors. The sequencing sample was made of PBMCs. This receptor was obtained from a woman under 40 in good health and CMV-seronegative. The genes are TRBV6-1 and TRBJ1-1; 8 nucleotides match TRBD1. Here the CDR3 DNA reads TGTGCCAGCAGTGAAGGGACAGGGACTCCAGGGAACACTGAAGCTTTCTTT. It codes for CASSEGTGTPGNTEAFF.